This TCR beta chain was sequenced during a study of CD8 T cells in ankylosing spondylitis. 5'-RACE, quantitative and with molecular barcodes, yielded the TCR beta libraries. TCRdb independently ran MiXCR on the 5' RACE reads; one entry per CDR3 protein. The data show about 700,000 distinct CDR3 sequences, with 15% to 20% seen just once and 19% held by the top ten. The V gene end was trimmed by 0 bases and the J gene end by 10 bases; junction bases not matched to a gene: 7. Germline V gives CDR1 MGHRA, CDR2 YSYEKL. The CDR3 is made up of 16 amino acids. Study results and caveats: The authors reported significant enrichment of disease-linked clones in matched ankylosing spondylitis synovial fluid. One TCR beta motif, made up of roughly 8 highly homologous variants, appeared characteristic of ankylosing spondylitis blood.

This clonotype was counted a few times. Antigen unknown. This chain connects TRBV4-1 to TRBJ2-1, with TRBD2 matching 12 bases. The TCR sequence derives from a male donor with ankylosing spondylitis. The sequenced material came from blood, either unsorted or a sorted T cell fraction (not recorded which). CDR3 in amino acids: CASSQESSGGAWEQFF. The CDR3 coding sequence is TGCGCCAGCAGCCAAGAGTCTAGCGGGGGGGCGTGGGAGCAGTTCTTC.